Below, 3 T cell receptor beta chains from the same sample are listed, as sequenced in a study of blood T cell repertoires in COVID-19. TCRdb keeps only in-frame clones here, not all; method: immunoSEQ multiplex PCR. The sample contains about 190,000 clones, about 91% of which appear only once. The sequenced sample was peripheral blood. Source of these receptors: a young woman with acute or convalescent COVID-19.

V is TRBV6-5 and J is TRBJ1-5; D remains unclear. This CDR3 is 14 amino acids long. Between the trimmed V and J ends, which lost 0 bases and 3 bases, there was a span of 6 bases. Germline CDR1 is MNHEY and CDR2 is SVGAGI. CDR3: CASSYSATNQPQHF. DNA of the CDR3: TGTGCCAGCAGTTACTCGGCAACCAATCAGCCCCAGCATTTT.

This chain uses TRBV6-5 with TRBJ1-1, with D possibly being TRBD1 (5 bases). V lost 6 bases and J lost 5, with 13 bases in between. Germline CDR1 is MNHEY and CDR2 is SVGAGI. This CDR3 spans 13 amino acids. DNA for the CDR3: TGTGCCAGCAGGTCATATGGGGGGACTGAAGCTTTCTTT. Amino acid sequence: CASRSYGGTEAFF.

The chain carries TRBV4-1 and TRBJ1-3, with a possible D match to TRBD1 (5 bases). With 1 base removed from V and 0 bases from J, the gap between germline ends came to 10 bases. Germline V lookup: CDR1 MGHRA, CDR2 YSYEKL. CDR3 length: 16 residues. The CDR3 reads CASSQVGTGSGNTIYF. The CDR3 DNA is TGCGCCAGCAGCCAAGTAGGGACTGGCTCTGGAAACACCATATATTTT.